These 18 T cell receptor beta chains were sequenced from one sample in a study of OX40 agonist ivuxolimab in advanced cancers. Produced via immunoSEQ multiplex PCR; TCRdb's table is partial and in-frame only. The table includes about 46,000 clones, 75% to 95% detected once. This specimen consisted of CD4+ or CD8+ T cells sorted from blood, obtained in a trial of the OX40 agonist ivuxolimab. These receptors were taken from an adult with an advanced solid tumor such as melanoma, head and neck, liver or kidney cancer.

CDR3 sequence: CASSPGTGVAYEQYV. The CDR3, as DNA: TGTGCCAGCAGCCCCGGGACAGGGGTCGCCTACGAGCAGTACGTC. J is TRBJ2-7 and V is TRBV4-2; 10 bases are a match to TRBD1. The germline V gene has CDR1 LGHNA and CDR2 YNFKEQ. Trimming at V came to 4 bases and at J to 2 bases, leaving 5 bases not matched to a gene. The CDR3 runs to 15 residues.

The V and J genes are TRBV7-2 and TRBJ1-5; tentative D call: TRBD1 (5 bases). This CDR3 comprises 15 residues. Trimming cost V 1 base and J 5 bases, with 12 bases left between them. Germline V gene data show CDR1 as SGHTA and CDR2 as FQGNSA. CDR3: CASSLDSGVHQPQHF. The CDR3 nucleotides are TGTGCCAGCAGCTTAGATTCGGGGGTTCATCAGCCCCAGCATTTT.

The rearrangement joins TRBV27 to TRBJ2-7, with TRBD1 matching 7 bases. This CDR3 is 14 amino acids long. V dropped 6 bases and J dropped 0; count of bases not matched to a gene: 5. Germline assignment: CDR1 MNHEY and CDR2 SMNVEV (reference sequence). This CDR3 is CASSPDRASYEQYF. CDR3 DNA sequence: TGTGCCAGCAGCCCTGACAGGGCCTCCTACGAGCAGTACTTC.

The chain uses TRBV12-5 and TRBJ2-5; TRBD2 matches at 10 bases. The trim removed 5 bases at V and 5 bases at J, leaving 11 bases unmatched. Germline V gene sequence: CDR1 LGHNT, CDR2 FRNRAP. The CDR3 has 16 residues. As DNA, the CDR3 is TGTGCTAGTGGTCCCGATAGCGGGGGGCCCCGGGAGACCCAGTACTTC. Residues: CASGPDSGGPRETQYF.

The chain uses TRBV19 and TRBJ2-7, with TRBD2 as a possible D gene (5 bases). CDR1 and CDR2 (germline): LNHDA, SQIVND (reference sequence). Deletions cut 6 bases from V and 2 bases from J, with 17 bases between. The CDR3 length is 15 residues. The CDR3 DNA reads TGTGCCAGTAGCCCCGTTTACCTCGGGGCCTACGAGCAGTACTTC. Residues: CASSPVYLGAYEQYF. The whole variable domain, filled in from reference TRBV19 and TRBJ2-7, reads DGGITQSPKYLFRKEGQNVTLSCEQNLNHDAMYWYRQDPGQGLRLIYYSQIVNDFQKGDIAEGYSVSREKKESFPLTVTSAQKNPTAFYLCASSPVYLGAYEQYFGPGTRLTVT.

J is TRBJ1-4 and V is TRBV7-8, with D perhaps matching TRBD1 (6 bases). The length of the CDR3 is 16 residues. V lost 7 bases and J 4 bases, leaving 19 bases between the germline ends. Germline values: CDR1 SGHVS, CDR2 FQNEAQ. Written as DNA, the CDR3 is TGTGCCAGCACCCAAAGGGGGGGGGCCGATAATGAAAAACTGTTTTTT. It translates to CASTQRGGADNEKLFF.

The J gene is TRBJ1-2, the V gene TRBV2; D possibly corresponds to TRBD1 (6 bases). Trimming left V 9 bases short and J 0 bases short, with 11 bases between. The CDR3 consists of 13 residues. Germline assignment: CDR1 SNHLY and CDR2 FYNNEI. The CDR3 DNA sequence: TGTGCCAGGTGGGACATAGCTAACTATGGCTACACCTTC. This gives the protein CARWDIANYGYTF.

The chain recombines TRBV7-3 with TRBJ2-3; 9 nucleotides align to TRBD2. The CDR3 totals 16 residues. V shed 5 bases, J shed 5 bases, and the junction held 11 bases outside the gene matches. Germline V gene sequence: CDR1 SGHTA, CDR2 FQGTGA. CDR3: CASSPLAGGTRDTQYF. DNA for the CDR3: TGTGCCAGCAGCCCTCTGGCGGGAGGGACCAGAGATACGCAGTATTTT.

The V and J genes are TRBV4-2 and TRBJ1-1; the D is unclear. The CDR3 extends over 13 amino acids. The V end was cut by 5 bases, the J end by 1 base, with 8 bases between. CDR1 is LGHNA and CDR2 is YNFKEQ in the germline V gene. Written as DNA, the CDR3 is TGTGCCAGCAGCAAGAGTTGGAACACTGAAGCTTTCTTT. Translating gives CASSKSWNTEAFF.

The chain recombines TRBV6-8 with TRBJ2-1, with 10 bases matching TRBD2. CDR3 size: 14 residues. Per germline, CDR1 MNHGY and CDR2 SAAAGT. The ends lost 10 bases at V and 5 bases at J; junction bases unmatched: 8. This CDR3 is CANYSSGGNNEQFF. CDR3 nucleotides: TGTGCCAACTACTCTAGCGGGGGAAACAATGAGCAGTTCTTC.

This clone occurred a few times. V is TRBV7-9 and J is TRBJ1-6, with a possible D match to TRBD1 (6 bases). Trimming removed 5 bases at V and 9 bases at J, with 11 bases between. Germline V gives CDR1 SEHNR, CDR2 FQNEAQ (reference sequence). The CDR3 runs to 13 residues. The CDR3 DNA reads TGTGCCAGCAGCCACAGGGTGGGTTCACCCCTCCACTTT. As protein: CASSHRVGSPLHF.

CDR3 coding DNA: TGTGCCTGGGACCAGAATCCGGGACTAGCGCCCGGGGAGCTGTTTTTT. This sequence encodes CAWDQNPGLAPGELFF. This rearrangement joins TRBV30 to TRBJ2-2; TRBD2 agrees at 10 bases. CDR3 length: 16 amino acids. Per the germline V gene, CDR1 is GTSNPN and CDR2 is SVGIG (reference sequence). The V and J ends lost 5 bases and 6 bases, in that order; junction bases with no gene match: 12.

V usage is TRBV7-9 and J usage is TRBJ2-7; D is perhaps TRBD1 (6 bases). This CDR3 is 13 amino acids long. Germline V gives CDR1 SEHNR, CDR2 FQNEAQ (reference sequence). Trimming removed 5 bases at V and 5 bases at J, with 13 bases between. The CDR3 coding sequence is TGTGCCAGCAGCATACAGGGACCCCACGAGCAGTACGTC. Protein sequence: CASSIQGPHEQYV.

V usage is TRBV14 and J usage is TRBJ2-7, with 11 bases matching TRBD2. Germline CDR1 is SGHDN and CDR2 is FVKESK. V gave up 4 bases and J gave up 5 bases; unmatched junction bases: 10. This CDR3 has 16 residues. The CDR3, as DNA: TGTGCCAGCAGCCGTATTAGCGGGAGGGCCGAGAACGAGCAGTACTTC. This sequence encodes CASSRISGRAENEQYF.

The V and J genes are TRBV7-2 and TRBJ2-1; 7 bases line up with TRBD2. The CDR3 is made up of 17 amino acids. V shed 1 base and J 4 bases; nucleotides not matched to a gene: 10. Germline V CDR1 and CDR2: SGHTA, FQGNSA. CDR3: CASSLGIRGSRYNEQFF. DNA of the CDR3: TGTGCCAGCAGCTTAGGGATTCGCGGGAGTCGGTACAATGAGCAGTTCTTC.

This chain links TRBV6-5 with TRBJ2-7; 8 nucleotides line up with TRBD1. The CDR3 has 13 residues. CDR1 and CDR2 (germline): MNHEY, SVGAGI. The V segment lost 0 bases and the J segment 6 bases; nucleotides outside the gene matches: 1. The CDR3 DNA follows: TGTGCCAGCAGTTACTCCGACAGGGGCGAGCAGTACTTC. As protein: CASSYSDRGEQYF.

The chain links TRBV9 to TRBJ2-1; tentative D call: TRBD1 (6 bases). V lost 4 bases, J lost 6 bases, and 20 bases lay in between. In germline, CDR1 is SGDLS, CDR2 YYNGEE. The CDR3 has 16 amino acids. CDR3: CASSIPPGQRTNEQFF. DNA for the CDR3: TGTGCCAGCAGCATCCCTCCGGGACAAAGAACCAATGAGCAGTTCTTC.

This chain uses TRBV5-6 with TRBJ2-1, with TRBD2 matching 7 bases. Germline trimming cut 4 bases from V and 3 bases from J; bases unmatched to any gene: 7. Germline lookup yields CDR1 SGHDT and CDR2 YYEEEE. This CDR3 region has 15 residues. CDR3 sequence: CASSPIAGSYNEQFF. CDR3 nucleotide sequence: TGTGCCAGCAGCCCGATAGCGGGCAGCTACAATGAGCAGTTCTTC.